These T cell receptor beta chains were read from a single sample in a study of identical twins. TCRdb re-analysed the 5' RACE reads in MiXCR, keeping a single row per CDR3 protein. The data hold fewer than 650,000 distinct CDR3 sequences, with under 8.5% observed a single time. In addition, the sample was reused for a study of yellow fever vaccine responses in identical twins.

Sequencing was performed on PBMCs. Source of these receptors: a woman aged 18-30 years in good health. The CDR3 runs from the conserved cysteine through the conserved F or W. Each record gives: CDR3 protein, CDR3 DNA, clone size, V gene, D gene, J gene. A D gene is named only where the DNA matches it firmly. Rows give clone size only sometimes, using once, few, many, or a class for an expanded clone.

CATSDWGGENEQFF | TGTGCCACCAGTGATTGGGGGGGGGAGAATGAGCAGTTCTTC | many | TRBV24-1 | TRBD2 | TRBJ2-1
CSARTSGGLYNEQFF | TGCAGTGCTAGGACTAGCGGGGGCCTCTACAATGAGCAGTTCTTC | few | TRBV20-1 | TRBD2 | TRBJ2-1
CASSLRRTYWEQYF | TGTGCCAGCAGTTTACGCCGAACCTACTGGGAGCAGTACTTC | NA | TRBV28 | NA | TRBJ2-7
CSAFTGTGILNTEAFF | TGCAGCGCCTTTACCGGGACAGGGATATTGAACACTGAAGCTTTCTTT | many | TRBV29-1 | TRBD1 | TRBJ1-1
CATSRDVMGQETQYF | TGTGCCACCAGCAGAGATGTTATGGGACAAGAGACCCAGTACTTC | few | TRBV15 | NA | TRBJ2-5
CASSAGGQGTIEKLFF | TGTGCCAGCAGCGCCGGGGGACAGGGGACTATAGAAAAACTGTTTTTT | NA | TRBV9 | TRBD1 | TRBJ1-4
CSAREAGKGNTIYF | TGCAGTGCTAGAGAAGCAGGGAAAGGAAACACCATATATTTT | NA | TRBV20-1 | NA | TRBJ1-3
CASSPSGLGILKELFF | TGTGCCAGCAGTCCCAGCGGGTTGGGAATATTGAAGGAACTGTTTTTT | many | TRBV12-3/TRBV12-4 | NA | TRBJ1-4
CSATDLQSNQPQHF | TGCAGTGCTACCGACCTTCAGAGCAATCAGCCCCAGCATTTT | few | TRBV20-1 | NA | TRBJ1-5
CASSLAEGGSVYEQFF | TGTGCCAGCAGCTTAGCAGAAGGGGGCAGTGTGTATGAGCAGTTCTTC | many | TRBV7-8 | TRBD1 | TRBJ2-1
CASRIPGPLGGYTF | TGTGCCAGCAGAATCCCAGGACCCCTGGGGGGCTACACCTTC | many | TRBV7-2 | NA | TRBJ1-2
CASSHPLTGGGETQYF | TGTGCCAGCAGCCATCCTCTTACAGGGGGCGGCGAGACCCAGTACTTC | NA | TRBV3-1 | TRBD1 | TRBJ2-5
CASSPPGQHSNQPQHF | TGTGCCAGCAGTCCACCGGGACAGCATAGCAATCAGCCCCAGCATTTT | few | TRBV6-1 | TRBD1 | TRBJ1-5
CASSLDTSRTDTQYF | TGCGCCAGCAGCTTAGACACCTCTCGCACAGATACGCAGTATTTT | NA | TRBV5-1 | NA | TRBJ2-3
CASSHSGVSGEQYF | TGCGCCAGCAGCCACTCGGGAGTCTCTGGCGAGCAGTACTTC | few | TRBV4-1 | NA | TRBJ2-7
CSVEVGGGNTGELFF | TGCAGCGTTGAAGTTGGAGGGGGGAACACCGGGGAGCTGTTTTTT | few | TRBV29-1 | NA | TRBJ2-2
CSAAGLAGESRHTGELFF | TGCAGCGCCGCGGGACTAGCGGGGGAGTCTCGTCACACCGGGGAGCTGTTTTTT | few | TRBV29-1 | TRBD2 | TRBJ2-2
CSASGKTQYF | TGCAGTGCTAGCGGAAAGACCCAGTACTTC | many | TRBV20-1 | NA | TRBJ2-5
CASSLVARRLGIAGELFF | TGTGCCAGCAGCTTAGTTGCCAGGCGGTTGGGTATAGCCGGGGAGCTGTTTTTT | NA | TRBV11-2 | NA | TRBJ2-2